This note documents a single T cell receptor beta chain sequence. Its cognate antigen is unknown. This sample was included in a study of response to subunit inactivated influenza vaccine. Regarding the study as a whole: Researchers suggested that each seasonal influenza vaccination recruits few new T cells.

The CDR3 has 15 residues. Per germline, CDR1 SGHAT and CDR2 FQNNGV. Trimming removed 1 base at V and 0 bases at J, with 10 bases between. TCRdb redid the calling of the RT-PCR reads with MiXCR, one entry per CDR3 protein. Here the sample spans some 540,000 distinct CDR3 sequences, approximately 22% being singletons. The sample also formed part of further work on T cells expressing NK-cell markers. That report adds: Production of TCR beta cDNA relied on 5'RACE template switching with UMIs. Eight donors were sequenced, of whom seven were HCMV-seropositive, while the remaining one was HCMV-seronegative. NKG2C+ dominant clonotype frequencies in five to seven donors were roughly 1.0-7.5% of CD8+ T cells. In four donors, dominant clonotypes made up about 25-60.1% of CD3+CD56-NKG2C+ cells.

J is TRBJ2-7 and V is TRBV11-2, with D unclear. The TCR was taken from a middle-aged man who received an inactivated influenza vaccine. Sequenced material: CD4+ T cells sorted from PBMCs, taken 11 to 12 days after vaccination. This CDR3 is CASSLGQVLSYEQYF. CDR3 DNA sequence: TGTGCCAGCAGCTTAGGACAAGTCCTCTCCTACGAGCAGTACTTC.